One sample yielded the 7 T cell receptor beta chains listed below, sequenced in a study of identical twins. TCRdb processed the 5' RACE reads anew with MiXCR; each CDR3 protein has one entry. Of roughly 710,000 distinct CDR3 sequences listed, less than 7% are singletons. Material: naive T cells sorted from blood. The receptors here all came from a man aged 18 to 29 in good health.

In this sample, this clonotype turned up many times. The gene calls are TRBV12-3 or TRBV12-4 and TRBJ2-7; D could derive from TRBD1 or TRBD2 (5 bases each). V lost 6 bases to trimming and J lost 0 bases, with 9 bases between them. The CDR3 runs to 13 residues. Here the CDR3 DNA reads TGTGCCAGCAGGGGACGGAACTCCTACGAGCAGTACTTC. As protein: CASRGRNSYEQYF.

This clonotype was seen at least ten times. The genes are TRBV2 and TRBJ2-7; D possibly corresponds to TRBD2 (5 bases). The CDR3 runs 14 residues. CDR1 and CDR2 (germline): SNHLY, FYNNEI. Trimming took 8 bases from V and 7 from J, leaving 21 bases between them. The CDR3 sequence is CASDSGPLGGEQYF. CDR3 DNA sequence: TGTGCCAGCGACTCCGGGCCTTTAGGAGGAGAGCAGTACTTC.

At least ten counts were recorded for this clonotype. The CDR3 loop is CAIRPGQGRSSYEQYF. CDR3 bases: TGTGCCATCAGACCGGGACAGGGCAGAAGCTCCTACGAGCAGTACTTC. This rearrangement joins TRBV10-3 to TRBJ2-7; 9 positions match TRBD1. Germline CDR1 reads ENHRY; CDR2 reads SYGVKD. This CDR3 region has 16 residues. Unmatched junction bases numbered 9, after V lost 6 bases and J lost 0 bases.

V gene TRBV24-1 combines with J gene TRBJ1-5; weak D call: TRBD1 (6 bases). V was trimmed by 9 bases and J by 0 bases, leaving 14 bases between them. There are 15 residues in the CDR3. CDR1 KGHDR and CDR2 SFDVKD come from the germline V gene. CDR3 loop: CATSDSLDSNQPQHF. As DNA, the CDR3 is TGTGCCACCTCGGACAGTCTGGATAGCAATCAGCCCCAGCATTTT.

This clonotype was seen ten or more times. The chain is built from TRBV6-5 and TRBJ1-6; the match to TRBD1 covers 8 bases. Germline V gene sequence: CDR1 MNHEY, CDR2 SVGAGI. The CDR3 has 16 residues. Trimming cost V 2 bases and J 5 bases; bases outside gene matches: 5. CDR3 residues: CASSYHPTGDNSPLHF. In nucleotides, the CDR3 is TGTGCCAGCAGTTACCATCCGACAGGGGATAATTCACCCCTCCACTTT.

This clonotype was seen at least ten times. V usage is TRBV6-1 and J usage is TRBJ2-3; no clear D. The germline gives CDR1 MNHNS, CDR2 SASEGT. The length of the CDR3 is 14 residues. V lost 6 bases to trimming and J lost 0 bases, with 10 bases between them. CDR3 coding DNA: TGTGCCAGCAGGAGATTCACTAGCACAGATACGCAGTATTTT. Its translation: CASRRFTSTDTQYF.

In this sample, this clonotype turned up many times. This rearrangement joins TRBV20-1 to TRBJ2-1, with 8 bases lining up with TRBD2. Germline V CDR1 and CDR2: DFQATT, SNEGSKA (reference sequence). V lost 8 bases to trimming and J lost 8 bases; unmatched junction nucleotides: 14. The CDR3 runs 14 residues. CDR3 nucleotide sequence: TGCAGTCCCCAGCGGAGCGGGAGACTCTATGAGCAGTTCTTC. Amino acids: CSPQRSGRLYEQFF.